The next 23 T cell receptor beta chains were all read from a single sample in a study of Ad26.COV2.S vaccination and SARS-CoV-2 variants. Treatment meaning: about 20 received Ad26.COV2.S at low or high dose, single or two shots; several received placebo; per-sample allocation not given. All samples were drawn on day 63, counting from the first vaccine or placebo injection. Profiled with immunoSEQ multiplex PCR; TCRdb holds only in-frame clones, not every one. The sample lists around 450,000 clones; 85% to 90% were seen once. The sample consisted of peripheral blood, taken in a trial of Ad26.COV2.S vaccine versus placebo. Every receptor here comes from a person aged 18-65 years who received the Ad26.COV2.S COVID-19 vaccine or a placebo.

This clone was found a few times. This chain links TRBV12-3 or TRBV12-4 with TRBJ2-4; D is possibly TRBD1 (5 bases). V was clipped by 6 bases and J by 8 bases, with 14 bases between them. The CDR3 contains 13 residues. CDR3 DNA sequence: TGTGCCAGCAGGGACAACTTAGGAGACATTCAGTACTTC. This sequence encodes CASRDNLGDIQYF.

The gene calls are TRBV28 and TRBJ1-2; no firm D call. The CDR3 covers 14 residues. The V gene's germline CDR1 is MDHEN and CDR2 SYDVKM. V was clipped by 1 base and J by 4 bases, with 10 bases between them. CDR3 loop: CASSLSQTTYGYTF. CDR3 nucleotide sequence: TGTGCCAGCAGTTTATCCCAGACAACCTATGGCTACACCTTC.

The V gene is TRBV2, the J gene TRBJ1-6; D is perhaps TRBD1 (5 bases). The V and J ends lost 1 base and 8 bases respectively, with 9 bases between them. This CDR3 spans 14 amino acids. Germline-derived CDR1 and CDR2 are SNHLY and FYNNEI. The CDR3 sequence is CASSEEGTDSPLHF. CDR3 bases: TGTGCCAGCAGTGAAGAGGGGACCGATTCACCCCTCCACTTT.

The chain couples TRBV5-1 to TRBJ1-3, with TRBD1 as a possible D gene (5 bases). This CDR3 comprises 15 residues. Looked up from germline, CDR1 is SGHRS and CDR2 is YFSETQ. Trimming removed 3 bases at V and 0 bases at J, with 10 bases between. CDR3 loop: CASSSQGHSGNTIYF. The CDR3 DNA sequence: TGCGCCAGCAGCTCTCAGGGCCACTCTGGAAACACCATATATTTT.

The chain has TRBV5-1 and TRBJ1-6; 9 bases align to TRBD1. The V gene end was trimmed by 2 bases and the J gene end by 7 bases; junction bases not matched to a gene: 13. Germline V gene data show CDR1 as SGHRS and CDR2 as YFSETQ. This CDR3 has 18 residues. The CDR3, as DNA: TGCGCCAGCAGCTTAACCCCCCCGGGACAGGGTGGGAATTCACCCCTCCACTTT. This encodes CASSLTPPGQGGNSPLHF. The full variable domain, with the rest looked up from reference TRBV5-1 and TRBJ1-6, is KAGVTQTPRYLIKTRGQQVTLSCSPISGHRSVSWYQQTPGQGLQFLFEYFSETQRNKGNFPGRFSGRQFSNSRSEMNVSTLELGDSALYLCASSLTPPGQGGNSPLHFGNGTRLTVT.

As to this clone: One junction end does not reproduce the germline sequence, and a read error may be involved. The chain links TRBV2 to TRBJ2-7, with 7 bases fitting TRBD1. The V gene's germline CDR1 is SNHLY and CDR2 FYNNEI. The CDR3 runs 12 residues. In DNA, the CDR3 is TGTGCCAGCACCTACTCCGGGGACAGTGGGTATTTC. It codes for CASTYSGDSGYF.

The chain is built from TRBV6-6 and TRBJ1-2; D not resolved. The CDR3 extends over 11 amino acids. The germline V and J ends were trimmed by 0 bases and 5 bases, with 1 base remaining between them. The germline V gene encodes CDR1 MNHNY and CDR2 SVGAGI (reference sequence). This chain's CDR3 is CASSYSYGYTF. The CDR3 nucleotides read TGTGCCAGCAGTTACTCTTATGGCTACACCTTC.

The gene calls are TRBV7-8 and TRBJ2-3; TRBD1 matches at 7 bases. This CDR3 is 13 amino acids long. With 5 bases clipped from V and 7 bases from J, the junction kept 6 bases outside the gene matches. Germline V CDR1 and CDR2: SGHVS, FQNEAQ. In DNA, the CDR3 is TGTGCCAGCAGCCTAGACAGGGCGAATACGCAGTATTTT. Amino acid sequence: CASSLDRANTQYF.

This chain links TRBV29-1 with TRBJ1-2, with a tentative D call TRBD1 (6 bases). Germline CDR1 SQVTM, CDR2 ANQGSEA. The CDR3 is made up of 14 amino acids. V was pared by 5 bases and J by 8 bases, with 21 bases between. CDR3 protein: CSVPRQDLLGGYTF. The CDR3, as DNA: TGCAGCGTTCCGCGACAGGACTTGCTCGGGGGCTACACCTTC.

This chain links TRBV5-1 with TRBJ2-4, with TRBD2 identical over 8 bases. The germline V gene has CDR1 SGHRS and CDR2 YFSETQ. Trimming took 0 bases from V and 3 from J; bases not matched to a gene: 11. The CDR3 spans 18 residues. The CDR3 loop reads CASSLAPNIAGNKNIQYF. Written as DNA, the CDR3 is TGCGCCAGCAGCTTGGCCCCGAATATAGCGGGGAACAAAAACATTCAGTACTTC. Supplemented by reference TRBV5-1 and TRBJ2-4, the full variable domain reads KAGVTQTPRYLIKTRGQQVTLSCSPISGHRSVSWYQQTPGQGLQFLFEYFSETQRNKGNFPGRFSGRQFSNSRSEMNVSTLELGDSALYLCASSLAPNIAGNKNIQYFGAGTRLSVL.

The V and J genes are TRBV6-6 and TRBJ1-2; no clear D gene. CDR1 is MNHNY and CDR2 is SVGAGI in the germline V gene (reference sequence). The CDR3 loop spans 16 amino acids. V lost 5 bases, J lost 6 bases, and 22 bases lay in between. The CDR3 DNA is TGTGCCAGCAGTCAGACCCCCGGACTTGCCTCGGATGGCTACACCTTC. This sequence encodes CASSQTPGLASDGYTF.

The chain has TRBV20-1 and TRBJ1-1; D unresolved. From germline, CDR1 is DFQATT and CDR2 SNEGSKA (reference sequence). CDR3 size: 12 residues. Trimming shortened V by 3 bases and J by 8 bases, and 13 bases separated the two germline ends. CDR3 bases: TGCAGTGCTAGTCCCCAGCGTATCGAAGCTTTCTTT. It is translated as CSASPQRIEAFF.

The chain employs TRBV4-2 and TRBJ1-6; weak D call: TRBD1 (5 bases). From germline, CDR1 is LGHNA and CDR2 YNFKEQ. The ends were cut back, 3 bases at V and 5 bases at J, with 20 bases in the middle. The CDR3 is 18 amino acids. This chain's CDR3 is CASSQILRGSQDNSPLHF. The CDR3 DNA reads as TGTGCCAGCAGCCAGATCCTCCGGGGGAGCCAGGATAATTCACCCCTCCACTTT.

The chain recombines TRBV18 with TRBJ2-1; D may match TRBD1 or TRBD2 (6 bases each). The CDR3 has 15 amino acids. V shed 2 bases and J shed 7 bases, with 15 bases lying between them. Germline V gives CDR1 KGHSH, CDR2 LQKENI. This CDR3 is CASSPWGALGNEQFF. CDR3 DNA: TGTGCCAGCTCACCATGGGGGGCTCTGGGGAATGAGCAGTTCTTC.

The chain carries TRBV2 and TRBJ2-1; TRBD1 agrees at 8 bases. The CDR3 has 15 amino acids. V lost 7 bases, J lost 4 bases, and 9 bases stayed unmatched. Germline V gene lookup returns CDR1 SNHLY and CDR2 FYNNEI. The CDR3 region has the DNA TGTGCCAGCAACTTAGACAGGGGAGCATACAATGAGCAGTTCTTC. Protein product: CASNLDRGAYNEQFF.

The V and J genes are TRBV27 and TRBJ2-7, with D perhaps TRBD2 (6 bases). The V gene lost 7 bases and the J gene lost 5 bases, with 15 bases spanning the gap. CDR3 length: 13 amino acids. The germline V gene encodes CDR1 MNHEY and CDR2 SMNVEV (reference sequence). The CDR3 region is CASISRGAHEQYF. In nucleotides, the CDR3 is TGTGCCAGCATTTCCCGCGGGGCCCACGAGCAGTACTTC.

This chain connects TRBV2 to TRBJ1-2, with D tentatively TRBD1 (6 bases). Germline CDR1 SNHLY, CDR2 FYNNEI. The V and J ends lost 5 bases and 4 bases respectively, with 14 bases between them. The length of the CDR3 is 14 residues. The CDR3 region is CASSPFGGAYGYTF. CDR3 DNA: TGTGCCAGCAGTCCGTTTGGGGGCGCCTATGGCTACACCTTC.

The J gene is TRBJ1-5, the V gene TRBV18; no firm D call. This CDR3 has 14 amino acids. V was shortened by 4 bases and J by 6 bases, with 13 bases between the two germline ends. CDR1 is KGHSH and CDR2 is LQKENI in the germline V gene. As DNA, the CDR3 is TGTGCCAGCTCACGGGAGGTTATACCTCAGCCCCAGCATTTT. The encoded protein is CASSREVIPQPQHF. Full variable domain (outside the CDR3, taken from reference TRBV18 and TRBJ1-5): NAGVMQNPRHLVRRRGQEARLRCSPMKGHSHVYWYRQLPEEGLKFMVYLQKENIIDESGMPKERFSAEFPKEGPSILRIQQVVRGDSAAYFCASSREVIPQPQHFGDGTRLSIL.

The chain uses TRBV13 and TRBJ1-4; a possible D gene is TRBD1 (5 bases). V lost 5 bases to trimming and J lost 6 bases, with 13 bases between them. The CDR3 spans 14 residues. Per germline, CDR1 PRHDT and CDR2 FYEKMQ (reference sequence). CDR3 DNA sequence: TGTGCCAGCAGCCCCGGGACGGGCGATGAAAAACTGTTTTTT. This translates into CASSPGTGDEKLFF. Filled out from reference TRBV13 and TRBJ1-4, the complete variable domain reads AAGVIQSPRHLIKEKRETATLKCYPIPRHDTVYWYQQGPGQDPQFLISFYEKMQSDKGSIPDRFSAQQFSDYHSELNMSSLELGDSALYFCASSPGTGDEKLFFGSGTQLSVL.

This sequence joins TRBV12-5 and TRBJ2-3; unclear D gene. The CDR3 consists of 17 residues. CDR1 is LGHNT and CDR2 is FRNRAP in the germline V gene. V lost 1 base and J lost 0, with 14 bases in between. In DNA form, the CDR3 reads TGTGCTAGTGGTTTGGGGGCCCACACGGCTAGCACAGATACGCAGTATTTT. It codes for CASGLGAHTASTDTQYF. Looking up the rest from reference TRBV12-5 and TRBJ2-3 gives the full variable domain: DARVTQTPRHKVTEMGQEVTMRCQPILGHNTVFWYRQTMMQGLELLAYFRNRAPLDDSGMPKDRFSAEMPDATLATLKIQPSEPRDSAVYFCASGLGAHTASTDTQYFGPGTRLTVL.

Only one count was recorded for this clone. CDR3 nucleotide sequence: TGTGCCAGCAGCTTCTCCAGCGTACAGAACACTGAAGCTTTCTTT. This codes for CASSFSSVQNTEAFF. The chain links TRBV7-9 to TRBJ1-1; D uncertain. CDR1 is SEHNR and CDR2 is FQNEAQ in the germline V gene (reference sequence). CDR3 length: 15 residues. V lost 3 bases and J lost 1, with 12 bases in between.

The chain has TRBV3-1 (or the pseudogene TRBV3-2) and TRBJ2-7; tentative D call: TRBD2 (5 bases). This CDR3 has 13 amino acids. CDR1 and CDR2 (germline): LGHDT, YNNKEL (reference sequence). The V and J ends lost 2 bases and 5 bases respectively, with 10 bases between them. CDR3 region: CASSQRLSHEQYF. The CDR3 DNA sequence: TGTGCCAGCAGCCAACGACTATCCCACGAGCAGTACTTC.

The chain combines TRBV24-1 with TRBJ2-5; 8 nucleotides line up with TRBD2. The germline V gene has CDR1 KGHDR and CDR2 SFDVKD. This CDR3 has 16 amino acids. V lost 1 base to trimming and J lost 5 bases; unmatched junction nucleotides: 8. As DNA, the CDR3 is TGTGCCACCAGTGATTTCCCCGGGAGGGCAGGGGAGACCCAGTACTTC. The encoded protein is CATSDFPGRAGETQYF.